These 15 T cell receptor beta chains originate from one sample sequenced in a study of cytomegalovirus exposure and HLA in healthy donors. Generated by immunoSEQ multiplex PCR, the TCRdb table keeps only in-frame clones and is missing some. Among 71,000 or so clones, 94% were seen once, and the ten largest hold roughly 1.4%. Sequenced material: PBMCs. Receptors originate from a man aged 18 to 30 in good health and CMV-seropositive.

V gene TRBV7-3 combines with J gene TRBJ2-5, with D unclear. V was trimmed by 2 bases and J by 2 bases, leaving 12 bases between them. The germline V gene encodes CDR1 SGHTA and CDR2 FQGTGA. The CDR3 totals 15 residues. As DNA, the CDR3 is TGTGCCAGCAGCTTAGCGGCCTCAGCTCAAGAGACCCAGTACTTC. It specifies CASSLAASAQETQYF.

CDR3 in amino acids: CASSTGQQNSPLHF. The CDR3 DNA reads TGTGCCAGCAGCACGGGACAGCAGAATTCACCCCTCCACTTT. This chain uses TRBV5-4 with TRBJ1-6, with 7 bases that match TRBD1. CDR1 is SGHNT and CDR2 is YYREEE in the germline V gene (reference sequence). The trim removed 4 bases at V and 7 bases at J, leaving 5 bases unmatched. This CDR3 contains 14 residues.

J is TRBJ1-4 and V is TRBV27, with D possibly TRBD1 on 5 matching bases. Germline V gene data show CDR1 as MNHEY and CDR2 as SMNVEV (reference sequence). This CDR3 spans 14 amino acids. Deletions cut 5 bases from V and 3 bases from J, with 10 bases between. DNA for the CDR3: TGTGCCAGCAGTCAACAGGTATCTAATGAAAAACTGTTTTTT. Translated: CASSQQVSNEKLFF.

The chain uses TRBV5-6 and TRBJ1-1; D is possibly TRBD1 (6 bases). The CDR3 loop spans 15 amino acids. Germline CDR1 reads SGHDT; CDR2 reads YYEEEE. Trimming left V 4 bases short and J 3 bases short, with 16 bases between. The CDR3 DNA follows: TGTGCCAGCAGCCCAAGGACAGTCCGGTACACTGAAGCTTTCTTT. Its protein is CASSPRTVRYTEAFF.

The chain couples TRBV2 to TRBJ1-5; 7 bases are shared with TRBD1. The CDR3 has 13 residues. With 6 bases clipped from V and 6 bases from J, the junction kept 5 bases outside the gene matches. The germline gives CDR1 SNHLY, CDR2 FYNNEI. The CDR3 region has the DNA TGTGCCAGCAGCGTGGGGACAGTTCAGCCCCAGCATTTT. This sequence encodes CASSVGTVQPQHF.

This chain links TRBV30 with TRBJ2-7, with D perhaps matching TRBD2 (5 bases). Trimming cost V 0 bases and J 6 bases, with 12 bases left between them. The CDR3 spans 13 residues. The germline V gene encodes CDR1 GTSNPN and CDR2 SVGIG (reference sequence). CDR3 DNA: TGTGCCTGGAGTGTACGGGATTTGGGCGAGCAGTACTTC. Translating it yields CAWSVRDLGEQYF.

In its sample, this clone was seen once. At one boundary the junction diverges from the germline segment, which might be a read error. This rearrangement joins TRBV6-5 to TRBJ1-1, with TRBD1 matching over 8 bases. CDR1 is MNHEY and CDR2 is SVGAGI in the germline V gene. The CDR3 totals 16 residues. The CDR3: CASSHSPGQVNTEAFF. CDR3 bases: TGTGCCAGCAGTCACTCTCCGGGACAGGTGAACACTGAAGCTTTCTTT.

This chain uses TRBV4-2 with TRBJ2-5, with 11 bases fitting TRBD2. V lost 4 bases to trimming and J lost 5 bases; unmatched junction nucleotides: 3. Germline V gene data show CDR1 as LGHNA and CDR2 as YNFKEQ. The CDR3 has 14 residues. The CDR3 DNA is TGTGCCAGCAGCCGTAGCGGGGGGGTGGAGACCCAGTACTTC. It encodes CASSRSGGVETQYF.

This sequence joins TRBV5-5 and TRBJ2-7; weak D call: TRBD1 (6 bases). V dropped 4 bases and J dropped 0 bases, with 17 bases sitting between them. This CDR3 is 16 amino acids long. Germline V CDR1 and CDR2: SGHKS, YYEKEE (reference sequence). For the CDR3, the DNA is TGTGCCAGCAGCCCCGGCCCGGGACAAACCTCCTACGAGCAGTACTTC. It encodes CASSPGPGQTSYEQYF.

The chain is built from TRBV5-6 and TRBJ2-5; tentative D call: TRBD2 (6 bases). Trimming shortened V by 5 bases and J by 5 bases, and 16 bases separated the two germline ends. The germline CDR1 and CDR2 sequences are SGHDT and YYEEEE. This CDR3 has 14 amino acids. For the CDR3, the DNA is TGTGCCAGCAGGATACTAGCATTTGGGGAGACCCAGTACTTC. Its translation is CASRILAFGETQYF. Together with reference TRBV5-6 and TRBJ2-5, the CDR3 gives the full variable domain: DAGVTQSPTHLIKTRGQQVTLRCSPKSGHDTVSWYQQALGQGPQFIFQYYEEEERQRGNFPDRFSGHQFPNYSSELNVNALLLGDSALYLCASRILAFGETQYFGPGTRLLVL.

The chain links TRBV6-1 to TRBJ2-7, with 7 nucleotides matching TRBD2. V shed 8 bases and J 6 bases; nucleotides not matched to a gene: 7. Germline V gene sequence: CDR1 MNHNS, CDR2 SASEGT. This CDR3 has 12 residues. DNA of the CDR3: TGTGCCAGCGGGATGGGGGGGACCGAGCAGTACTTC. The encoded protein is CASGMGGTEQYF.

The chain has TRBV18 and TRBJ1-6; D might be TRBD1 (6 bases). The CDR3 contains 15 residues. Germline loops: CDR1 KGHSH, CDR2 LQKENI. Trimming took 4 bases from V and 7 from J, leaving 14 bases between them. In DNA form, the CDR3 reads TGTGCCAGCTCACTGTTAAGGGACAACAATTCACCCCTCCACTTT. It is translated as CASSLLRDNNSPLHF.

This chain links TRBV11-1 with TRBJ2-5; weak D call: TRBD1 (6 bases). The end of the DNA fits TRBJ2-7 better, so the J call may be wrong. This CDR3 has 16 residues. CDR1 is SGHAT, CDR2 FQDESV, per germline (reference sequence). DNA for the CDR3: TGTGCCAGCAGACCAGGTGGATGGACAGCTCCCTACGAGCAGTACTTC. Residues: CASRPGGWTAPYEQYF.

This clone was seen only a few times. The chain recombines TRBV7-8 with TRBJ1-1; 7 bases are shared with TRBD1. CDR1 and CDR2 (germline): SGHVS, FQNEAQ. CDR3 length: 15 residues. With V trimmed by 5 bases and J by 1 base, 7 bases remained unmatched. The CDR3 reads CASSLIGTANTEAFF. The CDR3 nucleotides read TGTGCCAGCAGCCTTATCGGGACAGCGAACACTGAAGCTTTCTTT.

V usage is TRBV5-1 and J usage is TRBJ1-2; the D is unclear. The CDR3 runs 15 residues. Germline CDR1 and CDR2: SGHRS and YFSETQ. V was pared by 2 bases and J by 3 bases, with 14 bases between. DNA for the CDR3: TGCGCCAGCAGCTTCGCGGGTGGAGGCGACTATGGCTACACCTTC. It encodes CASSFAGGGDYGYTF. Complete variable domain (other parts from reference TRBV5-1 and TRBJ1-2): KAGVTQTPRYLIKTRGQQVTLSCSPISGHRSVSWYQQTPGQGLQFLFEYFSETQRNKGNFPGRFSGRQFSNSRSEMNVSTLELGDSALYLCASSFAGGGDYGYTFGSGTRLTVV.